Listed below are T cell receptor beta chains from one sample, sequenced in a study of blood T cell repertoires in COVID-19. Repertoires were generated with immunoSEQ multiplex PCR, while TCRdb's copy carries only in-frame clones and drops some. The data hold a few hundred thousand clones, with around 85% observed a single time. What was sequenced was PBMCs or T cells enriched from blood (not recorded which). These receptors were taken from a woman in her thirties or forties with acute COVID-19. CDR3s include the opening cysteine and the closing phenylalanine or tryptophan. A D gene is named only where the DNA matches it firmly. Not every row has a clone size; where given, it reads once, few, many or a size class.

CASSDWTGPGYTF,TGTGCCAGCAGTGACTGGACAGGGCCAGGCTACACCTTC,-,TRBD1,TRBJ1-2,TRBV6-2/TRBV6-3
CASSLGRESLDEQFF,TGCGCCAGCAGCTTAGGGCGGGAGTCCCTTGATGAGCAGTTCTTC,-,TRBD2,TRBJ2-1,TRBV5-1
CASLINTGELFF,TGTGCCAGCCTAATCAACACCGGGGAGCTGTTTTTT,-,-,TRBJ2-2,TRBV12-3/TRBV12-4
CASSLEQGALGYTF,TGTGCCAGCAGCTTAGAACAGGGGGCGCTTGGCTACACCTTC,-,TRBD1,TRBJ1-2,TRBV7-2
CASSSPQLTSNQPQHF,TGTGCCAGCAGTTCTCCACAGCTTACTAGCAATCAGCCCCAGCATTTT,-,-,TRBJ1-5,TRBV28
CATRRGQQNSPLHF,TGTGCCACCCGACGAGGACAGCAAAATTCACCCCTCCACTTT,-,-,TRBJ1-6,TRBV11-2
CASSSVIWTQYF,TGTGCCAGCAGTTCGGTGATTTGGACCCAGTACTTC,-,-,TRBJ2-5,TRBV12-3/TRBV12-4
CASSQGGANNSPLHF,TGTGCCAGCAGCCAAGGGGGGGCGAATAATTCACCCCTCCACTTT,-,-,TRBJ1-6,TRBV7-9
CASSLAQAADGYTF,TGTGCCAGCAGCTTAGCGCAGGCCGCCGATGGCTACACCTTC,once,-,TRBJ1-2,TRBV7-9
CASSLEASGSTAANEQFF,TGTGCCAGCAGCTTAGAAGCTAGCGGGAGTACCGCGGCCAATGAGCAGTTCTTC,-,TRBD2,TRBJ2-1,TRBV7-6
CASSTSGGNQETQYF,TGTGCCAGTAGTACGTCGGGGGGGAACCAAGAGACCCAGTACTTC,-,TRBD2,TRBJ2-5,TRBV19
CSASYRISYEQYF,TGCAGTGCTAGTTACAGGATTAGCTACGAGCAGTACTTC,-,-,TRBJ2-7,TRBV20-1
CASSPTGGASTYEQYF,TGTGCCAGCAGTCCCACGGGGGGCGCCTCAACCTACGAGCAGTACTTC,-,-,TRBJ2-7,TRBV6-6
CSWTATYEQYF,TGCAGCTGGACAGCTACCTACGAGCAGTACTTC,few,-,TRBJ2-7,TRBV20-1
CASSSGTGAYEQYF,TGTGCCAGCAGTTCCGGGACGGGGGCCTACGAGCAGTACTTC,-,-,TRBJ2-7,TRBV28
CARRKDRSQETQYF,TGTGCCAGGAGGAAAGACAGGAGCCAAGAGACCCAGTACTTC,-,-,TRBJ2-5,TRBV2
CASSFSQNSNQPQHF,TGTGCCAGCAGTTTTTCACAGAATAGCAATCAGCCCCAGCATTTT,-,-,TRBJ1-5,TRBV28
CASSVGSRASGGANTQYF,TGTGCCAGCAGCGTAGGAAGTAGGGCTAGCGGGGGGGCAAATACGCAGTATTTT,-,TRBD2,TRBJ2-3,TRBV9
CASRLTGGNTGELFF,TGCGCCAGCAGACTTACAGGGGGAAACACCGGGGAGCTGTTTTTT,-,TRBD1,TRBJ2-2,TRBV10-2
CASSFGLTRNTIYF,TGTGCCAGCAGCTTCGGTCTGACTCGAAACACCATATATTTT,-,-,TRBJ1-3,TRBV5-8
CASSRDRGAYEQYF,TGTGCCAGTAGTCGGGACAGGGGTGCCTACGAGCAGTACTTC,-,TRBD1,TRBJ2-7,TRBV19
CASSVAYSGANVLTF,TGTGCCAGCAGCGTAGCGTACTCTGGGGCCAACGTCCTGACTTTC,-,-,TRBJ2-6,TRBV9
CASSRRGVRTDTQYF,TGTGCCAGCAGTAGGCGGGGGGTCCGCACAGATACGCAGTATTTT,-,TRBD2,TRBJ2-3,TRBV7-2
CASSPAGVSNEQYF,TGCGCCAGCAGCCCGGCGGGAGTCTCGAACGAGCAGTACTTC,-,TRBD2,TRBJ2-7,TRBV4-1
CASSQSFLTVALGYGYTF,TGCGCCAGCAGTCAATCCTTTCTGACAGTAGCCCTAGGCTATGGCTACACCTTC,-,-,TRBJ1-2,TRBV23-1
CASQFDRVSNQPQHF,TGTGCCAGTCAATTTGACAGGGTGAGCAATCAGCCCCAGCATTTT,-,TRBD1,TRBJ1-5,TRBV19
CASAKGLAGADTQYF,TGTGCCAGCGCAAAGGGACTAGCGGGAGCAGATACGCAGTATTTT,-,TRBD2,TRBJ2-3,TRBV3-1/TRBV3-2
CASSLGLAANEQFF,TGTGCCAGCAGCTTAGGTTTAGCGGCCAATGAGCAGTTCTTC,-,-,TRBJ2-1,TRBV7-3
CASSMDFGGSEQYF,TGTGCCAGCAGCATGGACTTTGGTGGGTCCGAGCAGTACTTC,-,-,TRBJ2-7,TRBV7-2
CAWGQYSNQPQHF,TGTGCCTGGGGACAGTATAGCAATCAGCCCCAGCATTTT,-,-,TRBJ1-5,TRBV30
CASSVEWGTGSYNEQFF,TGTGCCAGCAGCGTAGAATGGGGGACAGGGTCCTACAATGAGCAGTTCTTC,-,TRBD1,TRBJ2-1,TRBV9
CASSLTPPGGEFF,TGTGCCAGCAGTTTAACCCCACCGGGGGGGGAGTTCTTT,-,-,TRBJ1-4,TRBV28
CASSSVAESYNEQFF,TGCGCCAGCAGTTCAGTAGCGGAATCCTACAATGAGCAGTTCTTC,-,-,TRBJ2-1,TRBV5-1
CASSPSSGRWPDTQYF,TGTGCCAGCAGCCCCTCTAGCGGGAGGTGGCCAGATACGCAGTATTTT,-,TRBD2,TRBJ2-3,TRBV7-7
CASRDTGSPYGYTF,TGTGCCAGCAGGGATACAGGGAGCCCCTATGGCTACACCTTC,-,-,TRBJ1-2,TRBV27
CASSLFGSGNGEQYF,TGTGCCAGCAGCTTATTCGGTAGCGGGAACGGGGAGCAGTACTTC,-,TRBD2,TRBJ2-7,TRBV13
CATSASGGYNEQFF,TGTGCCACCAGTGCCAGCGGGGGATACAATGAGCAGTTCTTC,few,TRBD2,TRBJ2-1,TRBV24-1
CASTQDRASRYGYTF,TGTGCCAGCACCCAGGACAGGGCGTCTCGCTATGGCTACACCTTC,once,TRBD1,TRBJ1-2,TRBV2
CASSLSGRKNNEQFF,TGTGCCAGCAGCCTTAGCGGGAGAAAGAACAATGAGCAGTTCTTC,-,TRBD2,TRBJ2-1,TRBV7-9
CAWSPGGWQPQHF,TGTGCCTGGAGCCCAGGGGGTTGGCAGCCCCAGCATTTT,-,TRBD1,TRBJ1-5,TRBV30
CASSHPDRGRLDEQFF,TGTGCCAGCAGCCACCCGGACAGGGGGCGCCTCGATGAGCAGTTCTTC,-,TRBD1,TRBJ2-1,TRBV3-1/TRBV3-2
CASSYSKDFFDRTYNEQFF,TGTGCCAGCAGTTACTCGAAGGACTTCTTCGACAGGACGTACAATGAGCAGTTCTTC,many,-,TRBJ2-1,TRBV6-2/TRBV6-3
CASSQADRVRSYEQYF,TGTGCCAGCAGCCAAGCAGACAGGGTGAGGTCCTACGAGCAGTACTTC,-,TRBD1,TRBJ2-7,TRBV3-1/TRBV3-2
CASSQTSGGLQETQYF,TGTGCCAGCAGTCAGACTAGCGGGGGGCTCCAAGAGACCCAGTACTTC,-,TRBD2,TRBJ2-5,TRBV27
CASSTDATGKFSPLHF,TGTGCCAGCAGTACAGACGCAACAGGGAAGTTTTCACCCCTCCACTTT,-,-,TRBJ1-6,TRBV6-2/TRBV6-3
CASSEQELNYGYTF,TGTGCCAGCAGTGAACAAGAGCTTAACTATGGCTACACCTTC,-,-,TRBJ1-2,TRBV2
CASSQRPSGTDTQYF,TGTGCCAGCAGCCAACGCCCCTCAGGAACAGATACGCAGTATTTT,-,-,TRBJ2-3,TRBV3-1/TRBV3-2
CASSLSGKPLHEQFF,TGTGCCAGCAGTCTTAGCGGGAAGCCCCTCCATGAGCAGTTCTTC,-,TRBD2,TRBJ2-1,TRBV3-1/TRBV3-2
CASSFLAPGQGGETQYF,TGTGCCAGCAGTTTTCTCGCCCCGGGACAGGGTGGAGAGACCCAGTACTTC,-,TRBD1,TRBJ2-5,TRBV6-2/TRBV6-3
CASSLGTGVYEQYF,TGTGCCAGCAGCTTGGGGACAGGGGTCTACGAGCAGTACTTC,-,TRBD1,TRBJ2-7,TRBV5-5
CASSLGTRGSYGYTF,TGTGCCAGCAGCTTAGGAACCAGGGGTAGCTATGGCTACACCTTC,once,-,TRBJ1-2,TRBV7-2
CASSTTGYNTEAFF,TGCGCCAGCAGCACCACAGGGTATAACACTGAAGCTTTCTTT,-,-,TRBJ1-1,TRBV5-1
CAPPGDWRVGYTF,TGTGCCCCCCCTGGGGACTGGCGGGTTGGCTACACCTTC,-,-,TRBJ1-2,TRBV9
CASSLDSPGQVYNEQFF,TGCGCCAGCAGCTTGGACTCCCCGGGACAGGTGTACAATGAGCAGTTCTTC,few,TRBD1,TRBJ2-1,TRBV5-1
CASSYSGTGIGFSGANVLTF,TGCGCCAGCAGCTATTCCGGGACAGGGATTGGGTTCTCTGGGGCCAACGTCCTGACTTTC,-,TRBD1,TRBJ2-6,TRBV5-1
CASSRVGADQPQHF,TGCGCCAGCAGCCGAGTAGGGGCCGATCAGCCCCAGCATTTT,once,-,TRBJ1-5,TRBV4-3
CASSQDRVDWEKLFF,TGTGCCAGCAGCCAAGATCGGGTTGATTGGGAAAAACTGTTTTTT,once,-,TRBJ1-4,TRBV4-2
CAWSVWGLVNSPLHF,TGTGCCTGGAGTGTATGGGGGCTGGTGAATTCACCCCTCCACTTT,-,-,TRBJ1-6,TRBV30
CASRLLTGGQFNEQFF,TGTGCCAGCAGACTCTTGACGGGGGGGCAATTTAATGAGCAGTTCTTC,few,TRBD2,TRBJ2-1,TRBV7-2